This record covers a single T cell receptor (beta chain). The source of the sample is a study of cytomegalovirus exposure and HLA in healthy donors. The CDR3 is made up of 14 amino acids. V was cut by 0 bases and J by 4 bases, with 10 bases left in between. The germline V gene encodes CDR1 SGHRS and CDR2 YFSETQ. This table comes from immunoSEQ multiplex PCR, and its TCRdb copy is limited to in-frame clones, with some not included. The sample lists 260,000 or so clones, around 91% occurring once. This clonotype originated in a young woman in good health and CMV-seronegative. The chain combines TRBV5-1 with TRBJ1-2, with unresolved D. The sample comprised PBMCs. The CDR3 reads CASSLEINGYGYTF. The DNA for the CDR3 is TGCGCCAGCAGCTTGGAGATCAATGGCTATGGCTACACCTTC.